Given below is one TCR beta chain in context. Its specific antigen is unknown. No much larger clone exists at a distance of one base, and base qualities are not known. Including the terminal cysteine and phenylalanine, the CDR3 comprises 17 residues. Only CDR3 DNA remains: 51 bases, in frame from the first base. At the junction V is shortened by 8 bases and J by 2 bases, with 22 bases in between. CDR1 and CDR2 are read off the germline V gene as MNHNS and SASEGT. Library creation used PCR. DNA from cultured CD4+ T cells was subjected to TCR sequencing with the Oncomine TCR Beta short-read assay at the Johns Hopkins FTIC core. The QIAamp micro DNA kit was used to extract genomic DNA from the cultured CD4+ T cells. The Oncomine TCR Beta libraries from cultured CD4+ T cells were pooled using unique dual indexes and then sequenced on an Illumina iSeq 100. As for how the authors treated the data: Non-productive sequences were removed, and CDR3s not starting with C, not ending with F or W, or shorter than 7 amino acids were discarded. Antigen-specific clonotypes were identified with the MANAFEST web application by comparing peptide-stimulated wells with reference and other culture wells. To be called positive, a clone needed an FDR below 0.05, an odds ratio above 5, and a productive frequency above 0.1% in at least two of three replicate wells. A clonotype counted as cross-reactive if it showed significant expansion both in the SARS-CoV-2 spike wells and in at least one common cold coronavirus spike condition. CDR3 homology was assessed with Levenshtein distances (stringdist) and unrooted phylogenetic trees (ape) in R version 3.6.1. In-frame beta chains were kept once TCRdb had trimmed the public reads at Q25 with fastp and called clones with MiXCR. CDR3 protein sequences are deduplicated, and each keeps its most common genes and DNA. TCRdb's processing, not the authors', yielded these V and J calls. For this sample the table gives about 18,000 distinct CDR3 sequences, of which about two fifths were detected only once. The ten most abundant clones make up about 7.2% of the sample.

This specimen's treatment or condition label, interpreted: roughly 10-day PBMC culture with coronavirus spike peptide pools or control peptides (ViraFEST assay). The ViraFEST assay, used in the study, expanded antigen-specific T cells with peptide pools and then identified the expanded clonotypes through TCR sequencing. Positive SARS-CoV-2 PCR tests in the convalescent patients dated from March to December 2020, before Alpha, Beta and Delta variants emerged in the United States. Fewer than 2.5 million PBMCs per well were cultured in IMDM with roughly 4.8% human AB serum and roughly 10 IU/ml IL-2, plus 10 ug/ml peptide pools. Half of the culture medium was replaced with fresh IL-2-containing medium on days 3 and 7. CD4+ T cells were isolated after around 9 days of culture through negative selection using the EasySep CD4+ T cell isolation kit. PBMCs were separated from whole blood using Ficoll-Paque Plus gradient centrifugation and then either used fresh or cryopreserved at -140C. In general, triplicate wells were set up for every culture condition.

These data belong to a study of vaccination and CD4 T cells after COVID-19 (dated by TCRdb to between 2021 and 2024). With respect to the entire study: Convalescent patients had a positive SARS-CoV-2 result on nasal swab PCR, and of these patients, some 10 had mild disease and one had severe disease. Six males and four females were included in the convalescent cohort, with two Hispanic individuals, seven Caucasians, two Asians and one multiracial person represented. Post-vaccine blood samples were collected a median of around 70 days after the second vaccine dose, ranging from 14 to 241 days. The spike-specific CD4+ TCR repertoire was compared before and after mRNA vaccination in about nine COVID-19 convalescent patients and a handful of infection-naive healthy vaccine recipients. Control cultures used a CEFX viral epitope pool as positive control, an HIV-1 Nef peptide pool as negative control, or no peptide. Post-COVID blood samples from convalescent patients were collected a median of approximately 100 days after diagnosis, with a range of roughly 30 to 170 days. Participants received two doses of either the Pfizer-BioNTech BNT162b2 vaccine (n=8) or the Moderna mRNA-1273 vaccine (n=2). For stimulating the cultures, overlapping spike peptide pools were used, derived from SARS-CoV-2 as well as from the common cold coronaviruses HCoV-NL63, HCoV-OC43 and HCoV-229E.

Study-level results and caveats: Relatively few convalescent patients were included in the study, and early timepoints after natural infection were not analyzed. Among the post-vaccine SARS-CoV-2-reactive clones in convalescent patients, a median about 89% showed up only after vaccination, which suggests vaccine-specific priming. In convalescent patients, nearly all vaccine-specific clones (304 of 307) were found to be mono-reactive for SARS-CoV-2 spike rather than cross-reactive with common cold coronaviruses. An increase in the median number of SARS-CoV-2-reactive clonotypes from 21 after infection to 35 to 40 after vaccination was observed, but the change was not found to be significant.

The chain is assembled from TRBV6-1 and TRBJ2-1; the D call could be TRBD1 or TRBD2, with each sharing 5 bases. The specimen comprised CD4+ T cells from blood, cultured in vitro, sampled after SARS-CoV-2 vaccination. The sequence was obtained from a human donor who had recovered from COVID-19. DNA sequence: TGTGCCAGCCGTCTTAGGGGACGCCCCCCACCCTACAATGAGCAGTTCTTC. Its amino acids are CASRLRGRPPPYNEQFF.